This TCR beta chain was retrieved from a study of T cell repertoires in cytomegalovirus infection. Study background: Alongside well-studied HLA-B-restricted CMV epitopes, recently identified HLA-C-restricted CMV epitopes were also used. It can be stated that public TCR beta signatures indicated CMV infection as well as a matching HLA type. Study observations and caveats: The response measured ex vivo was dominated by TCR beta clonotypes (HLA-C-restricted and CMV-specific). Identification of carriers of CMV plus the relevant HLA was achieved through cumulative public TCR beta family frequency.

For this clonotype: The antigen is unknown.

MiXCR, run by TCRdb on the reads, gives a single entry per CDR3 protein. The top ten clones hold 40% to 50% of a sample with hundreds of thousands of distinct CDR3 sequences, roughly 42% of them seen once. The CDR3 spans 13 residues. The ends were cut back, 3 bases at V and 4 bases at J, with 10 bases in the middle. The germline V gene has CDR1 SGHRS and CDR2 YFSETQ. The chain uses TRBV5-1 and TRBJ1-2, with D perhaps TRBD1 (6 bases). Specimen: cultured PBMCs, collected from culture after CMV antigen stimulation. The receptor was derived from a human donor in good health (CMV status not recorded). Some clones in this sample may be carry-over from other donors' samples. CDR3 in amino acids: CASSSPDSYGYTF. CDR3 DNA sequence: TGCGCCAGCAGCTCCCCGGACAGCTATGGCTACACCTTC.